This T cell receptor (beta chain) emerged from a study of T cells expressing NK-cell markers. TCRdb re-called the 5' RACE reads; every CDR3 protein appears as one record, without DNA. The sample data list a few hundred thousand distinct CDR3 sequences. From germline, CDR1 is MNHNS and CDR2 SASEGT. CDR3 size: 15 residues. Specimen: blood T cells: a sorted CD56 or NKG2C T cell subset, CD4+ or CD8+ T cells, or bulk PBMC T cells (not recorded which). The source is a man aged 18 to 30 in good health. The chain combines TRBV6-1 with TRBJ2-1. CDR3 sequence reads: CASRADRGSYNEQFF.